These 27 T cell receptor beta chains were all obtained from the same sample, sequenced in a study of blood T cells in healthy people across ages. Next came a second PCR, run for about 6 to 12 cycles, which used a sample-barcoded 5' primer along with a J-beta primer mix. A single record per CDR3 protein comes from TCRdb applying MiXCR to the 5' RACE reads. The data show roughly 700,000 distinct CDR3 sequences, with 20% to 30% seen just once and 9.4% held by the top ten. These data were likewise used in another study, on T cells of mothers and their children.

Material: blood. All receptors derive from a boy aged 10-17 years in good health.

This chain connects TRBV10-3 to TRBJ2-5; TRBD2 aligns across 7 bases. The V gene end was trimmed by 3 bases and the J gene end by 2 bases; junction bases not matched to a gene: 9. Germline lookup yields CDR1 ENHRY and CDR2 SYGVKD. The CDR3 has 16 residues. The CDR3 DNA sequence: TGTGCCATCAGTGACCCAAGCGGGACCCATCAAGAGACCCAGTACTTC. The encoded protein is CAISDPSGTHQETQYF.

This sequence joins TRBV9 and TRBJ2-7, with a tentative D call TRBD2 (6 bases). The V end lost 0 bases, the J end lost 2 bases, and 9 bases lay between the germline ends. The germline V gene has CDR1 SGDLS and CDR2 YYNGEE. The CDR3 covers 14 residues. Here the CDR3 reads CASSVEEGTYEQYF. The CDR3 DNA is TGTGCCAGCAGCGTAGAGGAGGGCACCTACGAGCAGTACTTC. The entire variable domain, with the rest obtained from reference TRBV9 and TRBJ2-7, is as follows: DSGVTQTPKHLITATGQRVTLRCSPRSGDLSVYWYQQSLDQGLQFLIQYYNGEERAKGNILERFSAQQFPDLHSELNLSSLELGDSALYFCASSVEEGTYEQYFGPGTRLTVT.

The chain links TRBV24-1 to TRBJ2-5; 7 bases line up with TRBD2. The DNA end favors TRBJ2-1, so the J call may be wrong. The CDR3 has 17 amino acids. Germline V gene sequence: CDR1 KGHDR, CDR2 SFDVKD. The CDR3 spells CATSSIAQAGNYNEQFF. CDR3 DNA: TGTGCCACCAGCAGTATAGCCCAAGCGGGGAACTACAATGAGCAGTTCTTC.

This clonotype was seen only a few times. V usage is TRBV4-1 and J usage is TRBJ2-7; no firm D call. CDR1 is MGHRA and CDR2 is YSYEKL in the germline V gene. Trimming pared 0 bases from V and 7 bases from J, leaving 13 bases between. This CDR3 is built from 14 residues. The CDR3 coding sequence is TGCGCCAGCAGCCAAGAGGGATCTCTCAGGGAGCAGTACTTC. Protein product: CASSQEGSLREQYF.

The rearrangement joins TRBV6-1 to TRBJ2-3; D could derive from TRBD1 or TRBD2 (5 bases each). The CDR3 is made up of 17 amino acids. Trimming left V 4 bases short and J 4 bases short, with 21 bases between. CDR1 and CDR2 from the germline V gene are MNHNS and SASEGT. CDR3 DNA sequence: TGTGCCAGCAGTGGGACCCTAACGGGGACGTACCCAGATACGCAGTATTTT. It encodes CASSGTLTGTYPDTQYF.

V and J are TRBV11-2 and TRBJ1-2, with a possible D match to TRBD1 (5 bases). V was pared by 5 bases and J by 0 bases, with 10 bases between. This CDR3 region has 14 residues. CDR1 and CDR2 (germline): SGHAT, FQNNGV. The CDR3 DNA is TGTGCCAGCAGCATGGGACGAGCTAACTATGGCTACACCTTC. Its translation: CASSMGRANYGYTF.

This chain uses TRBV6-2 or TRBV6-3 with TRBJ1-5, with TRBD1 as a possible D gene (5 bases). Trimming left V 7 bases short and J 6 bases short, with 16 bases between. Germline loops: CDR1 MNHEY, CDR2 SVGEGT. The CDR3 length is 14 residues. The CDR3 protein is CASIPGAGSQPQHF. The CDR3 DNA is TGTGCCAGCATCCCCGGGGCAGGGAGTCAGCCCCAGCATTTT.

The sample holds a few counts of this clonotype. This chain joins TRBV7-6 and TRBJ2-1; D perhaps matches TRBD1 (6 bases). The length of the CDR3 is 16 residues. Germline V gene lookup returns CDR1 SGHVS and CDR2 FNYEAQ. V gave up 4 bases and J gave up 7 bases, with 20 bases separating them. CDR3 loop: CASSSVADWTANEQFF. The CDR3 coding sequence is TGTGCCAGCAGCTCCGTCGCCGACTGGACAGCTAATGAGCAGTTCTTC. Based on the CDR3 plus reference TRBV7-6 and TRBJ2-1, the full variable domain is GAGVSQSPRYKVTKRGQDVALRCDPISGHVSLYWYRQALGQGPEFLTYFNYEAQQDKSGLPNDRFSAERPEGSISTLTIQRTEQRDSAMYRCASSSVADWTANEQFFGPGTRLTVL.

This clonotype was observed once. The chain is built from TRBV3-1 and TRBJ2-1, with 9 bases identical to TRBD2. This CDR3 contains 18 residues. Per the germline V gene, CDR1 is LGHDT and CDR2 is YNNKEL (reference sequence). Losses at the gene ends were 0 bases for V and 2 bases for J; bases not matched to a gene: 8. CDR3 amino acids: CASSQDIGGGRAYNEQFF. The CDR3 DNA is TGTGCCAGCAGCCAAGATATTGGGGGCGGGAGGGCCTACAATGAGCAGTTCTTC.

This clonotype has more than one count but fewer than ten. The chain employs TRBV28 and TRBJ2-7, with D possibly being TRBD1 (5 bases). The closer fit of TRBJ2-5 to the DNA end suggests the J call may be wrong. There are 14 residues in the CDR3. The germline gives CDR1 MDHEN, CDR2 SYDVKM. Here the CDR3 DNA reads TGTGCCAGCAGTTTATATGGCAGGGAAGAGACCCAGTACTTC. Translation gives CASSLYGREETQYF.

Only a few counts were recorded for this clonotype. The chain combines TRBV12-5 with TRBJ2-7; D gene ambiguous. The CDR3 is made up of 13 amino acids. The germline CDR1 and CDR2 sequences are LGHNT and FRNRAP. V was trimmed by 3 bases and J by 1 base, leaving 7 bases between them. The CDR3, as DNA: TGTGCTAGTGGTTTTCCCCTGTCCTACGAGCAGTACTTC. Translated, it gives CASGFPLSYEQYF.

This clonotype was picked up a small number of times. The DNA of the CDR3 is TGCGCCAGCAGCCAAGAGGGTCTAGCGGGTGCATCCTACGAGCAGTACTTC. Residues: CASSQEGLAGASYEQYF. The chain links TRBV4-1 to TRBJ2-5, with TRBD2 matching over 8 bases. The DNA end is more similar to TRBJ2-7, so the J call may be wrong. This CDR3 region has 17 residues. CDR1 and CDR2 (germline): MGHRA, YSYEKL.

This clonotype was counted ten times or more. The V call is TRBV11-2, the J call TRBJ2-1; 7 bases fit TRBD2. There are 16 residues in the CDR3. V was clipped by 5 bases and J by 2 bases; unmatched bases: 9. Germline V gene lookup returns CDR1 SGHAT and CDR2 FQNNGV. The DNA for the CDR3 is TGTGCCAGCAGCCCCCTGCGGGAGAGTACCTACAATGAGCAGTTCTTC. Its translation: CASSPLRESTYNEQFF.

This clonotype was observed a handful of times. The J gene is TRBJ2-5, the V gene TRBV12-3 or TRBV12-4, with D perhaps being TRBD1 or TRBD2 (5 bases each). The CDR3 covers 13 residues. The V and J ends lost 3 bases and 9 bases respectively, with 14 bases between them. In DNA, the CDR3 is TGTGCCAGCAGTTTCGACAGTTACGGGGCCCAGTACTTC. Translating it yields CASSFDSYGAQYF.

The V call is TRBV2, the J call TRBJ1-2; D remains ambiguous. This CDR3 has 12 amino acids. Trimming left V 3 bases short and J 3 bases short, with 5 bases between. In germline, CDR1 is SNHLY, CDR2 FYNNEI. CDR3 nucleotide sequence: TGTGCCAGCAGTGACAGGCACTATGGCTACACCTTC. It is translated as CASSDRHYGYTF.

This chain joins TRBV4-3 and TRBJ2-7; D is undetermined. The CDR3 totals 14 residues. Germline CDR1 and CDR2: LGHNA and YSLEER. V lost 0 bases, J lost 1 base, and 7 bases lay in between. CDR3 coding DNA: TGCGCCAGCAGCCAAGATAGTAGGTCCTACGAGCAGTACTTC. It is translated as CASSQDSRSYEQYF.

This clonotype was seen more than once but under ten times. The chain combines TRBV7-3 with TRBJ2-1; 11 bases map to TRBD2. Germline V lookup: CDR1 SGHTA, CDR2 FQGTGA. The junction had 5 bases not matched to a gene; V was cut back by 2 bases and J by 8 bases. CDR3 size: 15 residues. The CDR3 loop reads CASSLVAGGLYEQFF. The CDR3 nucleotides are TGTGCCAGCAGCTTAGTAGCGGGAGGGCTCTATGAGCAGTTCTTC.

The sample holds a few counts of this clonotype. V usage is TRBV6-2 or TRBV6-3 and J usage is TRBJ2-1, with D uncertain. The germline V and J ends were trimmed by 2 bases and 2 bases, with 13 bases remaining between them. CDR1 and CDR2 from the germline V gene are MNHEY and SVGEGT. The CDR3 is 16 amino acids. The CDR3 region is CASSYVGRPAYNEQFF. As DNA, the CDR3 is TGTGCCAGCAGTTACGTCGGCCGCCCAGCCTACAATGAGCAGTTCTTC.

This clonotype has only a few counts. The V and J genes are TRBV28 and TRBJ2-7; TRBD1 agrees at 7 bases. The trim removed 2 bases at V and 4 bases at J, leaving 5 bases unmatched. CDR1 MDHEN and CDR2 SYDVKM come from the germline V gene. CDR3 length equals 14 residues. CDR3 sequence: CASSLRDRRYEQYF. CDR3 in DNA: TGTGCCAGCAGTTTAAGGGACAGACGATACGAGCAGTACTTC. The full variable domain, in which reference TRBV28 and TRBJ2-7 provide the parts outside the CDR3, is DVKVTQSSRYLVKRTGEKVFLECVQDMDHENMFWYRQDPGLGLRLIYFSYDVKMKEKGDIPEGYSVSREKKERFSLILESASTNQTSMYLCASSLRDRRYEQYFGPGTRLTVT.

The chain employs TRBV27 and TRBJ2-1; D is uncertain. V gave up 4 bases and J gave up 5 bases, with 12 bases separating them. The germline V gene encodes CDR1 MNHEY and CDR2 SMNVEV (reference sequence). This CDR3 comprises 14 residues. This chain's CDR3 is CASSSKGPHNEQFF. The DNA for the CDR3 is TGTGCCAGCAGTTCCAAGGGCCCACACAATGAGCAGTTCTTC.

The genes are TRBV9 and TRBJ2-1; D is undetermined. With 0 bases removed from V and 4 bases from J, the gap between germline ends came to 14 bases. The CDR3 loop spans 16 amino acids. CDR1 SGDLS and CDR2 YYNGEE come from the germline V gene. The CDR3 reads CASSVEWRQGYNEQFF. CDR3 bases: TGTGCCAGCAGCGTAGAGTGGCGACAAGGATACAATGAGCAGTTCTTC.

V usage is TRBV5-1 and J usage is TRBJ2-7, with 9 nucleotides matching TRBD2. CDR3 length: 16 residues. Germline CDR1 and CDR2: SGHRS and YFSETQ. The V and J ends lost 4 bases and 2 bases, in that order; junction bases with no gene match: 10. CDR3 protein: CASSLIPGGRAYEQYF. CDR3 DNA sequence: TGCGCCAGCAGCCTGATCCCTGGCGGGAGGGCCTACGAGCAGTACTTC.

The chain couples TRBV7-8 to TRBJ2-3; perhaps TRBD2 as D (6 bases). The V gene's germline CDR1 is SGHVS and CDR2 FQNEAQ. The CDR3 totals 16 residues. The ends were cut back, 5 bases at V and 1 base at J, with 16 bases in the middle. The CDR3 sequence: CASSPSGPGGTDTQYF. CDR3 in DNA: TGTGCCAGCAGCCCCAGCGGGCCGGGGGGCACAGATACGCAGTATTTT.

The chain is built from TRBV4-2 and TRBJ2-1; 13 bases are shared with TRBD2. V dropped 0 bases and J dropped 4; count of bases not matched to a gene: 6. The CDR3 extends over 18 amino acids. Germline CDR1 LGHNA, CDR2 YNFKEQ. The CDR3 DNA sequence: TGTGCCAGCAGCCAAGATCCCTGGACTAGCGGGAGTTACAATGAGCAGTTCTTC. It is translated as CASSQDPWTSGSYNEQFF.

This chain joins TRBV29-1 and TRBJ1-1; 7 bases map to TRBD1. Germline V CDR1 and CDR2: SQVTM, ANQGSEA. This CDR3 has 12 amino acids. The V and J ends lost 6 bases and 5 bases, in that order; junction bases with no gene match: 6. The chain's CDR3 is CSVDIQGTEAFF. CDR3 coding DNA: TGCAGCGTGGATATACAGGGGACTGAAGCTTTCTTT.

This clonotype was counted a few times. This sequence joins TRBV2 and TRBJ2-5; D may match TRBD1 or TRBD2 (6 bases each). CDR1 is SNHLY, CDR2 FYNNEI, per germline. The CDR3 is made up of 15 amino acids. V lost 4 bases to trimming and J lost 4 bases, with 16 bases between them. This CDR3 reads CASSGASGGGETQYF. The CDR3 DNA is TGTGCCAGCAGTGGCGCATCAGGAGGGGGAGAGACCCAGTACTTC. Variable domain in full (rest from reference TRBV2 and TRBJ2-5): EPEVTQTPSHQVTQMGQEVILRCVPISNHLYFYWYRQILGQKVEFLVSFYNNEISEKSEIFDDQFSVERPDGSNFTLKIRSTKLEDSAMYFCASSGASGGGETQYFGPGTRLLVL.

This clonotype was recorded a few times. This chain connects TRBV27 to TRBJ2-5; maybe TRBD1 (5 bases). The germline V and J ends were trimmed by 7 bases and 2 bases, with 11 bases remaining between them. Germline V gene lookup returns CDR1 MNHEY and CDR2 SMNVEV (reference sequence). This CDR3 comprises 13 residues. DNA of the CDR3: TGTGCCAGCAAGAAGAACAGGCAAGAGACCCAGTACTTC. Its translation: CASKKNRQETQYF.